A selection of T cell receptor beta chains follows, all from one sample in a study of cytomegalovirus exposure and HLA in healthy donors. Using immunoSEQ multiplex PCR, the repertoire was profiled, and TCRdb retains in-frame clones only, with some absent. The table has 200,000 to 250,000 clones, 82% seen once. Sequencing was carried out using PBMCs. The receptors come from a woman aged 40 to 50 in good health and CMV-seropositive. The CDR3 runs from the conserved cysteine through the conserved F or W. D genes are given only for firm matches. For some rows the clone size is stated as once, few or many, or as a class when expanded; others skip it.

clone_size: NA; j_call: TRBJ2-3; v_call: TRBV7-9; d_call: NA; cdr3_nt: TGTGCCAGCAGCCTTTTTGACGGGAGAACCGTCAGGGGCACAGATACGCAGTATTTT; cdr3_aa: CASSLFDGRTVRGTDTQYF
clone_size: NA; j_call: TRBJ2-7; v_call: TRBV5-6; d_call: NA; cdr3_nt: TGTGCCAGCAGCTTTCGGACATACTGGGGGCCATACGAGCAGTACTTC; cdr3_aa: CASSFRTYWGPYEQYF
clone_size: NA; j_call: TRBJ2-3; v_call: TRBV7-8; d_call: TRBD1; cdr3_nt: TGTGCCAGCAGCGCGAGGGACAGAGGGGGTAAAGATACGCAGTATTTT; cdr3_aa: CASSARDRGGKDTQYF
clone_size: NA; j_call: TRBJ1-5; v_call: TRBV19; d_call: NA; cdr3_nt: TGTGCCAGTAGTACCGAACAGGCCCGAAGGCAGCCCCAGCATTTT; cdr3_aa: CASSTEQARRQPQHF
clone_size: NA; j_call: TRBJ2-1; v_call: TRBV5-5; d_call: TRBD2; cdr3_nt: TGTGCCAGCAGCTTGGAAACGGGAGGTTCTATCGATGAGCAGTTCTTC; cdr3_aa: CASSLETGGSIDEQFF
clone_size: NA; j_call: TRBJ1-1; v_call: TRBV6-1; d_call: NA; cdr3_nt: TGTGCCAGCAGTGAATGGAGGGCCAACACTGAAGCTTTCTTT; cdr3_aa: CASSEWRANTEAFF
clone_size: NA; j_call: TRBJ1-1; v_call: TRBV6-5; d_call: NA; cdr3_nt: TGTGCCAGCAGTGTCGTAGAGGGCCCTGAAGCTTTCTTT; cdr3_aa: CASSVVEGPEAFF
clone_size: once; j_call: TRBJ1-1; v_call: TRBV6-6; d_call: NA; cdr3_nt: TGTGCCAGCAGTCGCATGGGGGGCACTGAAGCTTTCTTT; cdr3_aa: CASSRMGGTEAFF
clone_size: NA; j_call: TRBJ2-7; v_call: TRBV12-5; d_call: TRBD2; cdr3_nt: TGTGCTAGTGGTTTGTTAGTAGCGGGAAATCACCACGAGCAGTACTTC; cdr3_aa: CASGLLVAGNHHEQYF
clone_size: NA; j_call: TRBJ1-2; v_call: TRBV6-1; d_call: NA; cdr3_nt: TGTGCCAGCAGTGACCTAGGACAACTACACTATGGCTACACCTTC; cdr3_aa: CASSDLGQLHYGYTF
clone_size: NA; j_call: TRBJ2-2; v_call: TRBV7-7; d_call: TRBD1; cdr3_nt: TGTGCCAGCAGCTTGGCTACAGGGGCCGGGGAGCTGTTTTTT; cdr3_aa: CASSLATGAGELFF
clone_size: NA; j_call: TRBJ2-7; v_call: TRBV5-1; d_call: NA; cdr3_nt: TGCGCCAGCAGCCGGAACAGCTATTCCTACGAGCAGTACTTC; cdr3_aa: CASSRNSYSYEQYF
clone_size: few; j_call: TRBJ2-6; v_call: TRBV7-6; d_call: NA; cdr3_nt: TGTGCCAGCAGCTTAAAGCAGGCCCCGGGGGCTGGGGCCAACGTCCTGACTTTC; cdr3_aa: CASSLKQAPGAGANVLTF
clone_size: NA; j_call: TRBJ2-1; v_call: TRBV7-9; d_call: TRBD1; cdr3_nt: TGTGCCAGCAGCTATTCAGGGGGCAATGAGCAGTTCTTC; cdr3_aa: CASSYSGGNEQFF
clone_size: NA; j_call: TRBJ2-7; v_call: TRBV19; d_call: TRBD2; cdr3_nt: TGTGCCAGTAGTTCCCTCGGGACTACCGCCTCCGAGCAGTACTTC; cdr3_aa: CASSSLGTTASEQYF
clone_size: NA; j_call: TRBJ2-7; v_call: TRBV25-1; d_call: TRBD1; cdr3_nt: TGTGCCAGCAATCCGGACAGGGAACCCTACGAGCAGTACTTC; cdr3_aa: CASNPDREPYEQYF
clone_size: NA; j_call: TRBJ2-2; v_call: TRBV19; d_call: TRBD2; cdr3_nt: TGTGCCAGTAGAACTAGCGGGGGGATCGACACCGGGGAGCTGTTTTTT; cdr3_aa: CASRTSGGIDTGELFF
clone_size: once; j_call: TRBJ1-5; v_call: TRBV30; d_call: NA; cdr3_nt: TGTGCCTGGAGTCCAGCGGCTCGCAATCAGCCCCAGCATTTT; cdr3_aa: CAWSPAARNQPQHF
clone_size: NA; j_call: TRBJ2-6; v_call: TRBV6-5; d_call: NA; cdr3_nt: TGTGCCAGCAGTTCGTTCGGGGTTTCTGGGGCCAACGTCCTGACTTTC; cdr3_aa: CASSSFGVSGANVLTF
clone_size: NA; j_call: TRBJ2-7; v_call: TRBV11-3; d_call: TRBD2; cdr3_nt: TGTGCCAGCAGCTTAGCTCAGGGACTAGCGGGAGGAACCTACGAGCAGTACTTC; cdr3_aa: CASSLAQGLAGGTYEQYF
clone_size: once; j_call: TRBJ2-1; v_call: TRBV29-1; d_call: TRBD2; cdr3_nt: TGCAGCGTTGAGCCTAGCGGAAACAATGAGCAGTTCTTC; cdr3_aa: CSVEPSGNNEQFF
clone_size: NA; j_call: TRBJ2-1; v_call: TRBV30; d_call: NA; cdr3_nt: TGTGCCTGGAGCTGGGCTAGCCGTCTTGGTGAGCAGTTCTTC; cdr3_aa: CAWSWASRLGEQFF
clone_size: NA; j_call: TRBJ2-7; v_call: TRBV7-9; d_call: NA; cdr3_nt: TGTGCCAGCAGCTTAGAGGCGGACTCCTACGAGCAGTACTTC; cdr3_aa: CASSLEADSYEQYF
clone_size: NA; j_call: TRBJ1-3; v_call: TRBV18; d_call: NA; cdr3_nt: TGTGCCAGCTCACCTTCCACTGATTCTGGAAACACCATATATTTT; cdr3_aa: CASSPSTDSGNTIYF
clone_size: once; j_call: TRBJ1-1; v_call: TRBV14; d_call: TRBD1; cdr3_nt: TGTGCCAGCAGCCGACAGGGGAACACTGAAGCTTTCTTT; cdr3_aa: CASSRQGNTEAFF
clone_size: NA; j_call: TRBJ2-5; v_call: TRBV7-9; d_call: NA; cdr3_nt: TGTTCCAGCAGTCTTCCGCAGGGGGGAGAGACCCAGTACTTC; cdr3_aa: CSSSLPQGGETQYF
clone_size: few; j_call: TRBJ1-5; v_call: TRBV9; d_call: NA; cdr3_nt: TGTGCCAGCAGCGTAAGGGGGGGGGCTCAGCCCCAGCATTTT; cdr3_aa: CASSVRGGAQPQHF
clone_size: once; j_call: TRBJ1-5; v_call: TRBV2; d_call: NA; cdr3_nt: TGTGCCAGCAGTTCCGACAGTCCCAATCAGCCCCAGCATTTT; cdr3_aa: CASSSDSPNQPQHF
clone_size: once; j_call: TRBJ1-2; v_call: TRBV7-2; d_call: TRBD1; cdr3_nt: TGTGCCAGCAGCCAAGGGACAGGGATTATTTTGGATGGCTACACCTTC; cdr3_aa: CASSQGTGIILDGYTF
clone_size: NA; j_call: TRBJ2-3; v_call: TRBV7-6; d_call: TRBD1; cdr3_nt: TGTGCCAGCAGCCTTGACAGGGTTGCAGTCACAGATACGCAGTATTTT; cdr3_aa: CASSLDRVAVTDTQYF
clone_size: few; j_call: TRBJ2-7; v_call: TRBV5-1; d_call: TRBD2; cdr3_nt: TGCGCCAGCTCAAAGGGGACTAGTAACCACGAGCAGTACTTC; cdr3_aa: CASSKGTSNHEQYF
clone_size: few; j_call: TRBJ2-7; v_call: TRBV7-9; d_call: TRBD1; cdr3_nt: TGTGCCAGCAGCTTAGTGGGCAGGGGGCGGAACGAGCAGTACTTC; cdr3_aa: CASSLVGRGRNEQYF
clone_size: NA; j_call: TRBJ1-4; v_call: TRBV14; d_call: NA; cdr3_nt: TGTGCCAGCAGCCCCACGGGGAATGAAAAACTGTTTTTT; cdr3_aa: CASSPTGNEKLFF
clone_size: NA; j_call: TRBJ1-2; v_call: TRBV27; d_call: NA; cdr3_nt: TGTGCCACCCTGACACCCCTCGGGGGTGGCTACACCTTC; cdr3_aa: CATLTPLGGGYTF
clone_size: NA; j_call: TRBJ1-1; v_call: TRBV2; d_call: TRBD1; cdr3_nt: TGTGCCAGCAGAGAGAGCAGGGGGGTGAACACTGAAGCTTTCTTT; cdr3_aa: CASRESRGVNTEAFF
clone_size: NA; j_call: TRBJ2-7; v_call: TRBV6-5; d_call: TRBD1; cdr3_nt: TGTGCCAGCAGTTTGACCGGGACAGGGATCGACGAGCAGTACTTC; cdr3_aa: CASSLTGTGIDEQYF
clone_size: NA; j_call: TRBJ1-2; v_call: TRBV14; d_call: NA; cdr3_nt: TGTGCCAGCAGCGAACTGGACTATGGCTACACCTTC; cdr3_aa: CASSELDYGYTF
clone_size: NA; j_call: TRBJ2-1; v_call: TRBV7-6; d_call: TRBD2; cdr3_nt: TGTGCCAGCAGCACGCTGACTAGCGGGAGGCTTGAGCAGTTCTTC; cdr3_aa: CASSTLTSGRLEQFF
clone_size: NA; j_call: TRBJ2-1; v_call: TRBV6-6; d_call: TRBD1; cdr3_nt: TGTGCCAGCAGTACCCAGGGGGAGAACCGCAATGAGCAGTTCTTC; cdr3_aa: CASSTQGENRNEQFF
clone_size: NA; j_call: TRBJ1-5; v_call: TRBV12-5; d_call: NA; cdr3_nt: TGTGCTAGTGGTTTGATGGAGGCGAGCAATCAGCCCCAGCATTTT; cdr3_aa: CASGLMEASNQPQHF
clone_size: NA; j_call: TRBJ1-1; v_call: TRBV7-9; d_call: TRBD1; cdr3_nt: TGTGCCAGCAGCACCTCGGACAGGGTCGACACTGAAGCTTTCTTT; cdr3_aa: CASSTSDRVDTEAFF
clone_size: NA; j_call: TRBJ1-3; v_call: TRBV6-5; d_call: NA; cdr3_nt: TGTGCCAGCAGTTATGACAGGAACTCTGGAAACACCATATATTTT; cdr3_aa: CASSYDRNSGNTIYF
clone_size: NA; j_call: TRBJ1-5; v_call: TRBV4-3; d_call: NA; cdr3_nt: TGCGCCAGCAGCCAAGTAGGGGGACAAAATCAGCCCCAGCATTTT; cdr3_aa: CASSQVGGQNQPQHF
clone_size: NA; j_call: TRBJ1-2; v_call: TRBV30; d_call: NA; cdr3_nt: TGTGCCTGGAGACCCGGGACATTCAACTATGGCTACACCTTC; cdr3_aa: CAWRPGTFNYGYTF
clone_size: few; j_call: TRBJ2-1; v_call: TRBV30; d_call: NA; cdr3_nt: TGTGCCTGGAGTGCGATCCTACGCAATGAGCAGTTCTTC; cdr3_aa: CAWSAILRNEQFF
clone_size: NA; j_call: TRBJ1-5; v_call: TRBV21-1; d_call: NA; cdr3_nt: TGTGCCAGCAGCGGTTACAAGGGGCAGGGTATAAATCAGCCCCAGCATTTT; cdr3_aa: CASSGYKGQGINQPQHF
clone_size: NA; j_call: TRBJ2-1; v_call: TRBV4-1; d_call: NA; cdr3_nt: TGCGCCAGCAGCCAAGATTTGCGGCCGATAAAAGAGACCCAGTTCTTC; cdr3_aa: CASSQDLRPIKETQFF
clone_size: NA; j_call: TRBJ1-1; v_call: TRBV4-3; d_call: NA; cdr3_nt: TGCGCCAGCAGCCAAGATTCCGCTGAAGCTTTCTTT; cdr3_aa: CASSQDSAEAFF
clone_size: NA; j_call: TRBJ2-7; v_call: TRBV4-1; d_call: NA; cdr3_nt: TGCGCCAGCAGCCAACCGCTACAGGGGAGGTTCTACGAGCAGTACTTC; cdr3_aa: CASSQPLQGRFYEQYF
clone_size: NA; j_call: TRBJ2-2; v_call: TRBV7-2; d_call: NA; cdr3_nt: TGTGCCAGCAGCCCGTTGGCGTGGGGAGTCATAAACACCGGGGAGCTGTTTTTT; cdr3_aa: CASSPLAWGVINTGELFF
clone_size: NA; j_call: TRBJ2-3; v_call: TRBV10-3; d_call: TRBD2; cdr3_nt: TGTGCCATCAGACTGACTAGCGTACCCACAGATACGCAGTATTTT; cdr3_aa: CAIRLTSVPTDTQYF
clone_size: NA; j_call: TRBJ2-5; v_call: TRBV10-3; d_call: TRBD1; cdr3_nt: TGTGCCATCAGGGACAGGAACAACCAAGAGACCCAGTACTTC; cdr3_aa: CAIRDRNNQETQYF
clone_size: NA; j_call: TRBJ1-5; v_call: TRBV12-5; d_call: NA; cdr3_nt: TGTGCTAGTGGCCCGCGGGGTGACAGTTATAGCAATCAGCCCCAGCATTTT; cdr3_aa: CASGPRGDSYSNQPQHF
clone_size: NA; j_call: TRBJ1-2; v_call: TRBV27; d_call: TRBD1; cdr3_nt: TGTGCCAGCAGTTTATCGAGGGACAGATTAAATGGCTACACCTTC; cdr3_aa: CASSLSRDRLNGYTF
clone_size: NA; j_call: TRBJ1-2; v_call: TRBV9; d_call: NA; cdr3_nt: TGTGCCAGCAGCCCCAAGGCAGGGGAAGGCTACACCTTC; cdr3_aa: CASSPKAGEGYTF
clone_size: NA; j_call: TRBJ2-1; v_call: TRBV7-3; d_call: TRBD1; cdr3_nt: TGTGCCAGCAGCTTTGGACAGGGTCTAGGTGCGAATGAGCAGTTCTTC; cdr3_aa: CASSFGQGLGANEQFF
clone_size: NA; j_call: TRBJ2-7; v_call: TRBV15; d_call: NA; cdr3_nt: TGTGCCACCAGCCCCCGACCGGATAGGCTTGATCGGCGGAATTACGAGCAGTACTTC; cdr3_aa: CATSPRPDRLDRRNYEQYF
clone_size: NA; j_call: TRBJ2-5; v_call: TRBV7-9; d_call: TRBD2; cdr3_nt: TGTGCCAGCAGCTTAGGGGCGGGAGGCTTGGCGGAGACCCAGTACTTC; cdr3_aa: CASSLGAGGLAETQYF